Listed here are 12 T cell receptor beta chains from one sample, sequenced in a study of beta chain features in type 1 diabetes. The entirety of the isolated RNA underwent reverse transcription, so expressed TCRB transcripts were sequenced. The table came from immunoSEQ multiplex PCR; TCRdb's copy has only in-frame clones and leaves some out. The repertoire consists of about 410,000 clones, with about 14% occurring once and the leading ten covering less than 0.04%. The sequenced sample was naive CD4+ T cells from blood. All receptors come from a man under 40 in good health.

In this sample, this clone turned up a few times. In the same sample, other DNA sequences code for this CDR3. The chain carries TRBV20-1 and TRBJ2-3; no reliable D call. This CDR3 is built from 11 residues. V was shortened by 1 base and J by 5 bases, with 4 bases between the two germline ends. CDR1 is DFQATT and CDR2 is SNEGSKA in the germline V gene (reference sequence). The CDR3 reads CSARVRDTQYF. CDR3 sequence (DNA): TGCAGTGCTAGAGTTAGAGATACGCAGTATTTT.

J is TRBJ1-2 and V is TRBV15, with 7 bases matching TRBD1. This CDR3 is built from 13 residues. With V trimmed by 6 bases and J by 3 bases, 4 bases remained unmatched. Germline V CDR1 and CDR2: LNHNV, YYDKDF (reference sequence). CDR3 in amino acids: CATSPGTDYGYTF. DNA for the CDR3: TGTGCCACCAGTCCGGGGACAGACTATGGCTACACCTTC.

The rearrangement links TRBV4-1 to TRBJ1-2; TRBD1 might be the D (6 bases). Trimming took off 4 bases at V and 8 bases at J, with 20 bases between the two ends. CDR1 is MGHRA, CDR2 YSYEKL, per germline. The CDR3 is 15 amino acids. CDR3 in DNA: TGCGCCAGCAGCCGAATCGGACGGACAGTCGACGGCTACACCTTC. Translating gives CASSRIGRTVDGYTF.

The V and J genes are TRBV19 and TRBJ2-2; D call uncertain. V gave up 10 bases and J gave up 6 bases, with 15 bases separating them. The germline gives CDR1 LNHDA, CDR2 SQIVND (reference sequence). CDR3 length: 13 residues. CDR3 sequence: CATKGSVAGELFF. The CDR3 nucleotides read TGTGCCACTAAAGGGTCTGTGGCCGGGGAGCTGTTTTTT.

The chain combines TRBV7-2 with TRBJ2-5; D is possibly TRBD2 (6 bases). V was cut by 1 base and J by 1 base, with 13 bases left in between. The germline gives CDR1 SGHTA, CDR2 FQGNSA. The CDR3 spans 16 residues. The CDR3: CASSLVFSGGQETQYF. The CDR3 nucleotides are TGTGCCAGCAGCTTAGTATTTAGCGGCGGCCAAGAGACCCAGTACTTC.

The chain has TRBV30 and TRBJ2-3, with D possibly being TRBD1 (5 bases). Trimming cost V 2 bases and J 2 bases, with 11 bases left between them. CDR1 GTSNPN and CDR2 SVGIG come from the germline V gene (reference sequence). The CDR3 extends over 14 amino acids. The CDR3 reads CAWSRTRTTDTQYF. As DNA, the CDR3 is TGTGCCTGGAGTAGGACACGGACCACAGATACGCAGTATTTT.

In this sample, this clone turned up a few times. This chain joins TRBV29-1 and TRBJ2-5; 11 bases align to TRBD2. CDR1 is SQVTM and CDR2 is ANQGSEA in the germline V gene. Germline trimming cut 5 bases from V and 7 bases from J; bases unmatched to any gene: 6. CDR3 length equals 13 residues. The CDR3 region has the DNA TGCAGCGTTCCTAGCGGGGGGCAGAGGACCCAGTACTTC. It yields the protein CSVPSGGQRTQYF. The full variable domain, its missing parts supplied by reference TRBV29-1 and TRBJ2-5, is SAVISQKPSRDICQRGTSLTIQCQVDSQVTMMFWYRQQPGQSLTLIATANQGSEATYESGFVIDKFPISRPNLTFSTLTVSNMSPEDSSIYLCSVPSGGQRTQYFGPGTRLLVL.

This clone was seen more than once but under ten times. V gene TRBV4-3 combines with J gene TRBJ2-3; 7 positions agree with TRBD2. V shed 1 base and J 4 bases; nucleotides not matched to a gene: 5. CDR1 LGHNA and CDR2 YSLEER come from the germline V gene. The CDR3 length is 15 residues. The CDR3 DNA follows: TGCGCCAGCAGCCAAGCGGGGGGATTGGCAGATACGCAGTATTTT. Encoded protein: CASSQAGGLADTQYF.

This clone has more than one count but fewer than ten. This sequence joins TRBV18 and TRBJ2-3, with 14 nucleotides matching TRBD2. In germline, CDR1 is KGHSH, CDR2 LQKENI. CDR3 length equals 15 residues. The ends lost 4 bases at V and 4 bases at J; junction bases unmatched: 1. The CDR3 nucleotides are TGTGCCAGCTCACGGACTAGCGGGGGGCCAGATACGCAGTATTTT. Protein product: CASSRTSGGPDTQYF.

This clone was counted between two and nine times. The chain is built from TRBV4-1 and TRBJ2-5, with D possibly being TRBD1 (6 bases). V was clipped by 2 bases and J by 5 bases, with 15 bases between them. The CDR3 contains 15 residues. Germline V gene data show CDR1 as MGHRA and CDR2 as YSYEKL. CDR3 amino acids: CASSQLPGVWETQYF. CDR3 DNA sequence: TGCGCCAGCAGCCAACTTCCAGGGGTCTGGGAGACCCAGTACTTC.

In its sample, this clone was seen a few times. The chain recombines TRBV4-1 with TRBJ2-7; D is perhaps TRBD2 (5 bases). Per germline, CDR1 MGHRA and CDR2 YSYEKL. V was clipped by 0 bases and J by 0 bases, with 12 bases between them. CDR3 length: 16 residues. CDR3 in DNA: TGCGCCAGCAGCCAAGATCAGACGGGAAGCTCCTACGAGCAGTACTTC. This encodes CASSQDQTGSSYEQYF.

This clone was counted only a few times. This chain connects TRBV9 to TRBJ2-5; D is undetermined. Trimming removed 1 base at V and 3 bases at J, with 7 bases between. The CDR3 totals 13 residues. CDR1 is SGDLS and CDR2 is YYNGEE in the germline V gene. The CDR3 region has the DNA TGTGCCAGCAGCGTAAGTCTTGAAGAGACCCAGTACTTC. Translating gives CASSVSLEETQYF.